Many counts were recorded for the clone carrying this TCR beta chain. Molecular barcoding with unique molecular identifiers was used for the TCRbeta library. TCRdb re-derived calls from the PCR reads in MiXCR, one entry per CDR3 protein. The sample shows about 690,000 distinct CDR3 sequences, around 17% of them seen only once. This sample stems from a study of T-cell reconstitution after alpha-beta-depleted transplantation in children. The CDR3 runs to 13 residues. Trimming shortened V by 2 bases and J by 4 bases, and 9 bases separated the two germline ends. Germline lookup yields CDR1 SGDLS and CDR2 YYNGEE.

This chain links TRBV9 with TRBJ1-2; no firm D call. The sequenced sample was PBMCs from the stem cell graft donor, obtained from the stem cell graft. This sequence was found in a human donor who donated a stem cell graft to a child with acute myeloid leukemia. Here the CDR3 DNA reads TGTGCCAGCAGCGTTACGGAGAGCTATGGCTACACCTTC. Its translation: CASSVTESYGYTF.